A single sample is the source of the 6 T cell receptor beta chains below, sequenced in a study of metastatic and nonmetastatic thyroid tumors. TCRdb re-clonotyped the PCR reads via MiXCR. The sample includes some 20,000 clones, 37% of them seen just once. No patient received treatment before thyroid surgery. The material sequenced was tumor tissue. The receptors derive from a female donor with papillary thyroid cancer or a benign thyroid nodule (not recorded which). Some clones in this sample may be carry-over from other donors' samples.

V is TRBV19 and J is TRBJ1-5; TRBD1 aligns across 7 bases. After removal of 2 bases from V and 6 bases from J, the junction contained 4 bases not matched to a gene. The CDR3 has 14 amino acids. Germline V gene lookup returns CDR1 LNHDA and CDR2 SQIVND (reference sequence). The CDR3 is CASSISQGGQPQHF. In DNA form, the CDR3 reads TGTGCCAGTAGTATAAGTCAGGGGGGTCAGCCCCAGCATTTT. Full variable domain (rest looked up from reference TRBV19 and TRBJ1-5): DGGITQSPKYLFRKEGQNVTLSCEQNLNHDAMYWYRQDPGQGLRLIYYSQIVNDFQKGDIAEGYSVSREKKESFPLTVTSAQKNPTAFYLCASSISQGGQPQHFGDGTRLSIL.

This clone was observed a handful of times. The chain uses TRBV28 and TRBJ1-5, with TRBD1 identical over 9 bases. V shed 5 bases and J 3 bases; nucleotides not matched to a gene: 14. CDR1 and CDR2 (germline): MDHEN, SYDVKM. The CDR3 spans 18 residues. The CDR3 loop is CASSLQRSGDRVNQPQHF. The CDR3 DNA is TGTGCCAGCAGTCTACAAAGGTCGGGGGACAGGGTCAATCAGCCCCAGCATTTT.

This clone was found once. The chain joins TRBV11-2 to TRBJ2-3, with TRBD2 matching over 14 bases. The trim removed 2 bases at V and 0 bases at J, leaving 4 bases unmatched. CDR3 length: 18 amino acids. Germline values: CDR1 SGHAT, CDR2 FQNNGV. CDR3: CASSLLTSGRASTDTQYF. CDR3 DNA: TGTGCCAGCAGCTTATTGACTAGCGGGAGGGCTAGCACAGATACGCAGTATTTT.

This clone was observed a few times. The chain employs TRBV12-3 or TRBV12-4 and TRBJ2-5; D not certain. Deletions cut 6 bases from V and 4 bases from J, with 15 bases between. CDR3 size: 14 residues. Here the CDR3 reads CASRPTRISETQYF. The CDR3 bases are TGTGCCAGCAGGCCGACAAGGATCTCAGAGACCCAGTACTTC.

The table lists this clone with a few counts. The chain recombines TRBV27 with TRBJ2-1; 9 bases match TRBD2. With 3 bases clipped from V and 7 bases from J, the junction kept 13 bases outside the gene matches. This CDR3 spans 17 amino acids. The V gene's germline CDR1 is MNHEY and CDR2 SMNVEV (reference sequence). CDR3 coding DNA: TGTGCCAGCAGTTTTATACCAGGAGCGGGGGGCAGGAATGAGCAGTTCTTC. Translation gives CASSFIPGAGGRNEQFF.

V and J are TRBV6-1 and TRBJ2-7; the match to TRBD2 covers 9 bases. Trimming cost V 6 bases and J 2 bases; bases outside gene matches: 8. Germline V gene lookup returns CDR1 MNHNS and CDR2 SASEGT. This CDR3 region has 15 residues. CDR3 bases: TGTGCCAGCAGCGAGGAGACTAGCGGACCCTACGAGCAGTACTTC. Translation gives CASSEETSGPYEQYF.